The source of this T cell receptor (beta chain) is a study of sequential checkpoint blockade in melanoma. Whole-study context: Randomization was 1:1 between first-line nivolumab→ipilimumab and ipilimumab→nivolumab.

The CDR3 is 16 amino acids. V lost 5 bases and J lost 9, with 23 bases in between. CDR1 and CDR2 (germline): LNHDA, SQIVND (reference sequence). Indicated treatment: randomized to nivolumab then ipilimumab (arm A) or the reverse (arm B). Profiled with immunoSEQ multiplex PCR; TCRdb holds only in-frame clones, not every one. The sample has 13,000 or so clones; 26% are singletons. This chain joins TRBV19 and TRBJ2-1; a possible D gene is TRBD2 (7 bases). The clonotype comes from a human donor with melanoma. The source material was tumor tissue (inferred from file names), sampled from a patient given nivolumab and ipilimumab in sequence. As DNA, the CDR3 is TGTGCCAGTAGTCATAGAAGGTGGGGGGGCGTGGCTGAGCAGTTCTTC. This gives the protein CASSHRRWGGVAEQFF.